This passage covers 7 T cell receptor beta chains from one sample sequenced in a study of blood T cell repertoires in COVID-19. Clones were sequenced by immunoSEQ multiplex PCR, and TCRdb holds only the in-frame ones, with some missing. The table records about 120,000 clones, 87% of them present only once. Sequenced: peripheral blood. The origin of the receptors is a woman in her forties or fifties with acute or convalescent COVID-19.

For this clone: The same CDR3 is also encoded by other DNA sequences in this sample. The rearrangement uses TRBV6-2 or TRBV6-3 and TRBJ1-5, with D possibly matching TRBD1 (6 bases). The germline V gene encodes CDR1 MNHEY and CDR2 SVGEGT. This CDR3 spans 13 amino acids. The V end was cut by 6 bases, the J end by 6 bases, with 12 bases between. The CDR3 is CASSDTGIQPQHF. The CDR3, as DNA: TGTGCCAGCAGCGACACAGGGATTCAGCCCCAGCATTTT.

V gene TRBV4-1 combines with J gene TRBJ1-5; 10 bases line up with TRBD1. Germline values: CDR1 MGHRA, CDR2 YSYEKL. This CDR3 region has 16 residues. V was clipped by 4 bases and J by 3 bases; unmatched bases: 6. The CDR3 DNA reads as TGCGCCAGCAGCCCCGGACAGGGGGGCAACAATCAGCCCCAGCATTTT. Its translation is CASSPGQGGNNQPQHF.

The chain employs TRBV10-1 and TRBJ2-7; D uncertain. Looked up from germline, CDR1 is WNHNN and CDR2 is SYGVQD (reference sequence). The V gene lost 2 bases and the J gene lost 4 bases, with 15 bases spanning the gap. CDR3 size: 15 residues. The CDR3 is CASSETYGPIYEQYF. DNA of the CDR3: TGCGCCAGCAGTGAGACCTATGGGCCTATATACGAGCAGTACTTC.

This chain links TRBV30 with TRBJ1-2; 8 bases are a match to TRBD1. This CDR3 is 13 amino acids long. Germline trimming cut 6 bases from V and 8 bases from J; bases unmatched to any gene: 11. Germline V gene data show CDR1 as GTSNPN and CDR2 as SVGIG (reference sequence). The CDR3 region has the DNA TGTGCCTGCAAGGACAGGGCAGCAGGGGGCTACACCTTC. Encoded protein: CACKDRAAGGYTF.

A note on this clone: This sample also contains other DNA sequences that code for the same CDR3. V is TRBV5-6 and J is TRBJ1-5; 9 positions agree with TRBD1. The V and J ends lost 4 bases and 7 bases, in that order; junction bases with no gene match: 3. The CDR3 totals 13 residues. Germline V gene data show CDR1 as SGHDT and CDR2 as YYEEEE. Here the CDR3 reads CASSRDRDQPQHF. CDR3 nucleotide sequence: TGTGCCAGCAGCCGGGACAGGGACCAGCCCCAGCATTTT.

The gene calls are TRBV19 and TRBJ1-4, with D perhaps matching TRBD1 (6 bases). Germline CDR1 LNHDA, CDR2 SQIVND (reference sequence). Trimming took 3 bases from V and 8 from J, leaving 13 bases between them. This CDR3 comprises 14 residues. The CDR3 DNA is TGTGCCAGTAGTATTCGGGCAGGGGAAGAAAAACTGTTTTTT. Its translation is CASSIRAGEEKLFF.

V is TRBV5-6 and J is TRBJ2-7; no firm D call. The germline CDR1 and CDR2 sequences are SGHDT and YYEEEE. This CDR3 has 11 amino acids. Between the trimmed V and J ends, which lost 1 base and 7 bases, there was a span of 6 bases. The chain's CDR3 is CASSLQLEQYF. The CDR3 DNA follows: TGTGCCAGCAGCTTGCAGTTGGAGCAGTACTTC. The full variable domain, in which reference TRBV5-6 and TRBJ2-7 provide the parts outside the CDR3, is DAGVTQSPTHLIKTRGQQVTLRCSPKSGHDTVSWYQQALGQGPQFIFQYYEEEERQRGNFPDRFSGHQFPNYSSELNVNALLLGDSALYLCASSLQLEQYFGPGTRLTVT.